This T cell receptor (beta chain) emerged from a study of cytomegalovirus exposure and HLA in healthy donors. Points on this clone: Its antigen remains unknown.

The PCR used 60 Vbeta and 13 Jbeta primers. Sequencing used immunoSEQ multiplex PCR; TCRdb keeps in-frame clones, though not all of them. The sample has about 82,000 clones; 84% are singletons. CDR1 and CDR2 (germline): MDHEN, SYDVKM. This CDR3 spans 14 amino acids. Trimming at V came to 6 bases and at J to 4 bases, leaving 3 bases not matched to a gene. Study-wide points: In a later analysis, parvovirus B19, influenza, CMV and Epstein-Barr virus appeared linked to several top co-occurrence clusters. The dataset shows that most TCR sequences were rare, while some public TCRs occurred in many donors. Relative to equally common others, HLA-associated TCR beta chains showed greater clonal expansion in a later analysis. When analyzed later, a missense DCLRE1C variant was found to be linked to TCR beta V- and J-gene trimming.

This receptor was identified in a man aged 65 to 79 in good health and CMV-seropositive. The V gene is TRBV28, the J gene TRBJ2-2, with TRBD1 matching 9 bases. Sample: PBMCs. The CDR3: CASRQGARTGELFF. The CDR3 DNA sequence: TGTGCCAGCAGACAGGGGGCGCGCACCGGGGAGCTGTTTTTT.